The clone carrying this T cell receptor (beta chain) has at least ten counts. The antigen is undetermined. Preparation of the TCRbeta library used unique molecular identifiers. Each CDR3 protein is one row after TCRdb ran MiXCR on the PCR reads. The sample consists of about 600,000 distinct CDR3 sequences, approximately 12% of them appearing once. This sample stems from a study of T-cell reconstitution after alpha-beta-depleted transplantation in children. Study outcomes and limitations: A year post-transplant, T-cell counts and diversity derived mostly from newly produced T cells. Several patients had high TCRbeta diversity at day 60; it came from surviving recipient T cells and thymic progenitors. It was reported that alpha-beta T cells came from several hundred expanded graft clones (about two months after transplant).

Looked up from germline, CDR1 is SQVTM and CDR2 is ANQGSEA. The CDR3 extends over 14 amino acids. J gave up 0 bases and V 7 bases, and 5 bases lay outside the gene matches. This chain connects TRBV29-1 to TRBJ2-2, with TRBD1 identical over 7 bases. The receptor was isolated from a male patient aged 10 to 17 who had a stem cell transplant for acute myeloid leukemia, so the T cells may come from the graft donor. This specimen was PBMCs, mostly from graft donor cells, taken 360 days after TCRalphabeta/CD19-depleted stem cell transplant. The DNA of the CDR3 is TGCAGCGGGCGGACAGGAACGAACACCGGGGAGCTGTTTTTT. Protein: CSGRTGTNTGELFF.